The rows below give T cell receptor beta chains drawn from one sample of a study of blood T cell repertoires in COVID-19. This table comes from immunoSEQ multiplex PCR, and its TCRdb copy is limited to in-frame clones, with some not included. The sample contains about 54,000 clones, under 90% of which appear only once. Sequences were obtained from peripheral blood. Receptors originate from a man aged 50-59 years with acute or convalescent COVID-19. CDR3s include the opening cysteine and the closing phenylalanine or tryptophan. A D gene is named only where the DNA matches it firmly. Expanded clones are given a class, and other clones once, few, many or no size at all.

j_gene	v_gene	abundance	d_gene	CDR3aa	CDR3nt
TRBJ1-6	TRBV28	NA	TRBD1	CASSPIGTGVDSPLHF	TGTGCCAGCAGCCCAATCGGGACAGGTGTAGATTCACCCCTCCACTTT
TRBJ1-5	TRBV12-3/TRBV12-4	NA	NA	CASSLGINQPQHF	TGTGCCAGCAGTTTAGGTATAAATCAGCCCCAGCATTTT
TRBJ2-3	TRBV5-8	NA	NA	CASNQRFPTDTQYF	TGTGCCAGCAATCAGCGGTTCCCCACAGATACGCAGTATTTT
TRBJ2-1	TRBV4-1	NA	TRBD2	CASSQDSGGAENNEQFF	TGCGCCAGCAGCCAAGACTCGGGGGGGGCCGAGAACAATGAGCAGTTCTTC
TRBJ2-3	TRBV6-1	NA	NA	CASSETTGLTTQYF	TGTGCCAGCAGTGAAACCACAGGGTTGACTACGCAGTATTTT
TRBJ2-7	TRBV11-3	NA	NA	CASSEGGPRYEQYF	TGTGCCAGCAGCGAGGGGGGGCCACGCTACGAGCAGTACTTC
TRBJ2-7	TRBV28	NA	TRBD2	CASSLLAAFGEQYF	TGTGCCAGCAGTTTACTAGCGGCCTTCGGCGAGCAGTACTTC
TRBJ2-1	TRBV19	NA	TRBD1	CASTDRVGNEQFF	TGTGCCAGTACAGACAGGGTCGGAAATGAGCAGTTCTTC
TRBJ2-7	TRBV5-1	NA	NA	CASSLDGGRGYEQYF	TGCGCCAGCAGCTTGGATGGTGGTCGGGGTTACGAGCAGTACTTC
TRBJ1-2	TRBV9	few	NA	CASSVGRGEGYGYTF	TGTGCCAGCAGCGTGGGGAGGGGCGAGGGCTATGGCTACACCTTC
TRBJ2-5	TRBV13	NA	TRBD2	CASSGASGGGETQYF	TGTGCCAGCAGCGGGGCTAGCGGGGGTGGAGAGACCCAGTACTTC
TRBJ2-7	TRBV11-2	NA	NA	CASSLNSRGLYEQYF	TGTGCCAGCAGCTTAAATAGTAGGGGTCTTTACGAGCAGTACTTC
TRBJ2-2	TRBV2	NA	TRBD2	CAYSGTRNTGELFF	TGTGCCTACTCCGGGACTAGAAATACCGGGGAGCTGTTTTTT
TRBJ2-2	TRBV5-4	few	NA	CASSFYRGAERTGELFF	TGTGCCAGCAGCTTTTACCGGGGGGCCGAACGGACCGGGGAGCTGTTTTTT
TRBJ2-5	TRBV7-9	NA	NA	CASSFQEGETQYF	TGTGCCAGCAGCTTTCAGGAGGGGGAGACCCAGTACTTC
TRBJ1-1	TRBV6-5	few	TRBD1	CASSYQGDTEAFF	TGTGCCAGCAGTTATCAGGGGGACACTGAAGCTTTCTTT
TRBJ2-6	TRBV11-2	NA	NA	CASSLTGAGANVLTF	TGTGCCAGCAGCTTAACCGGGGCTGGGGCCAACGTCCTGACTTTC
TRBJ1-6	TRBV28	NA	NA	CAIDPGGSSYNSPLHF	TGTGCCATCGACCCCGGTGGGAGCTCCTATAATTCACCCCTCCACTTT
TRBJ2-1	TRBV1	NA	NA	CTTWTSGGRIDEQFF	TGCACCACCTGGACTAGCGGGGGGCGCATAGATGAGCAGTTCTTC
TRBJ2-4	TRBV13	NA	NA	CASSLDRGAKNIQYF	TGTGCCAGCAGCTTGGATCGGGGAGCCAAAAACATTCAGTACTTC
TRBJ1-2	TRBV16	once	NA	CASSSKTVNYGYTF	TGTGCCAGCAGCAGCAAGACAGTTAACTATGGCTACACCTTC
TRBJ2-7	TRBV6-1	NA	TRBD2	CASSESRAGTYEQYF	TGTGCCAGCAGTGAAAGTCGAGCGGGGACCTACGAGCAGTACTTC
TRBJ2-7	TRBV28	NA	TRBD2	CASSFPGTSGRAYEQYF	TGTGCCAGCAGTTTCCCTGGGACTAGCGGGAGGGCCTACGAGCAGTACTTC
TRBJ1-2	TRBV29-1	NA	NA	CSVEPRVHGYTF	TGCAGCGTTGAACCCAGGGTCCATGGCTACACCTTC
TRBJ1-1	TRBV6-1	NA	TRBD1	CASSQGQGRSRTEAFF	TGTGCCAGCAGTCAAGGACAGGGTAGGTCGAGAACTGAAGCTTTCTTT
TRBJ2-7	TRBV6-5	NA	NA	CASSKDNPTYYEQYF	TGTGCCAGCAGCAAGGACAACCCAACATACTACGAGCAGTACTTC
TRBJ2-1	TRBV5-6	NA	NA	CASSSGGPRNEQFF	TGTGCCAGCAGCTCCGGAGGGCCGAGGAATGAGCAGTTCTTC
TRBJ2-2	TRBV5-5	NA	NA	CASSLVPGNTGELFF	TGTGCCAGCAGCTTGGTTCCAGGGAACACCGGGGAGCTGTTTTTT
TRBJ2-1	TRBV28	NA	NA	CASSSQERFGYPKGDEQFF	TGTGCCAGCAGCTCCCAGGAAAGGTTTGGCTACCCGAAAGGGGATGAGCAGTTCTTC
TRBJ1-5	TRBV30	NA	NA	CAWSRGNQPQHF	TGTGCCTGGAGTAGAGGGAATCAGCCCCAGCATTTT
TRBJ2-6	TRBV19	NA	NA	CASSDRSSGANVLTF	TGTGCCAGTAGCGACAGGAGCTCTGGGGCCAACGTCCTGACTTTC
TRBJ2-1	TRBV5-5	NA	TRBD2	CASSLGLAGGEFF	TGTGCCAGCAGCTTGGGACTAGCGGGAGGGGAGTTCTTC
TRBJ2-7	TRBV20-1	NA	NA	CSASVRAYEQYF	TGCAGTGCTAGTGTCAGGGCCTACGAGCAGTACTTC
TRBJ2-7	TRBV9	NA	NA	CASSVASWDSTYEQYF	TGTGCCAGCAGCGTAGCTAGCTGGGATTCGACCTACGAGCAGTACTTC
TRBJ2-1	TRBV15	NA	TRBD1	CATSRGGQGYNEQFF	TGTGCCACCAGCAGAGGGGGACAGGGCTACAATGAGCAGTTCTTC
TRBJ1-2	TRBV5-4	NA	TRBD1	CASRMGQGTLRSYGYTF	TGTGCCAGCAGGATGGGACAGGGAACACTCCGATCCTATGGCTACACCTTC
TRBJ1-2	TRBV6-1	NA	NA	CASSDNQGYGYTF	TGTGCCAGCAGTGATAATCAGGGTTATGGCTACACCTTC